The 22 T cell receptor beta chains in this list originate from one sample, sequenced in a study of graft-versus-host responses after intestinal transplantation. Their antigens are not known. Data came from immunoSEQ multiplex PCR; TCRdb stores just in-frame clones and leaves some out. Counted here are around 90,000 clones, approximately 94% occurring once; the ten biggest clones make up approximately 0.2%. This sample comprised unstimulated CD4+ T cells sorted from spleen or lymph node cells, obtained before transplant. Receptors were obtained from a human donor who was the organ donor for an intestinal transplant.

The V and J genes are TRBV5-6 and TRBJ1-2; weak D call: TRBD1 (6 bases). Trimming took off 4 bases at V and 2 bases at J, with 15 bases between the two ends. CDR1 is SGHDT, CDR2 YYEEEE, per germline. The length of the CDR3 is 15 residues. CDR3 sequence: CASSPSQGPNYGYTF. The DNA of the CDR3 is TGTGCCAGCAGCCCATCCCAGGGGCCCAACTATGGCTACACCTTC.

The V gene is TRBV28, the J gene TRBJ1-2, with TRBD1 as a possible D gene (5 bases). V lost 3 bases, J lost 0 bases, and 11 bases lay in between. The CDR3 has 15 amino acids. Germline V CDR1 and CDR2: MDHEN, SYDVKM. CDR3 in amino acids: CASSFLGGPNYGYTF. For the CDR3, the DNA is TGTGCCAGCAGTTTTCTCGGGGGTCCTAACTATGGCTACACCTTC.

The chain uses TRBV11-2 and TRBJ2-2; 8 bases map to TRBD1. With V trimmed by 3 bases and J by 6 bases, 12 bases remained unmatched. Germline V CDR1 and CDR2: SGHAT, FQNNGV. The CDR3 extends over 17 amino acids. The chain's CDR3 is CASSFLADREVPGELFF. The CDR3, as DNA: TGTGCCAGCAGCTTCTTGGCGGACAGGGAGGTCCCCGGGGAGCTGTTTTTT.

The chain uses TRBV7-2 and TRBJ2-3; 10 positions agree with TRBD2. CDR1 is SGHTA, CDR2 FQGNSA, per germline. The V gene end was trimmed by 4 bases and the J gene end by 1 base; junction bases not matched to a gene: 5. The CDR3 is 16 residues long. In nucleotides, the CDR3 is TGTGCCAGCAGCTGGAAGAGCGGGGGGGGCACAGATACGCAGTATTTT. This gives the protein CASSWKSGGGTDTQYF.

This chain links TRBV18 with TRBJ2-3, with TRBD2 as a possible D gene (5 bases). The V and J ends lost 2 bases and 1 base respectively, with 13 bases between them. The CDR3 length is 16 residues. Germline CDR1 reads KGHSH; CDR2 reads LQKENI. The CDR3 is CASSPFYSGGTDTQYF. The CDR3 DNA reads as TGTGCCAGCTCACCATTCTACTCCGGGGGCACAGATACGCAGTATTTT.

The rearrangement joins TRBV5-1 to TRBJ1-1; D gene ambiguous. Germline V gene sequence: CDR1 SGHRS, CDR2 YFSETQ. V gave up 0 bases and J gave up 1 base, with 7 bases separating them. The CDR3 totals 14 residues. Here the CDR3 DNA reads TGCGCCAGCAGCTTGGGGCGGCCGAACACTGAAGCTTTCTTT. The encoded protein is CASSLGRPNTEAFF.

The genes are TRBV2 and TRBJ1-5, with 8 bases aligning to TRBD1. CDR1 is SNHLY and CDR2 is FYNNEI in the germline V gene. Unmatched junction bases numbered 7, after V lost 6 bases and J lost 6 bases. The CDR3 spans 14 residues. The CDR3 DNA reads TGTGCCAGCAGCCTCGACAGGGGTGGTCAGCCCCAGCATTTT. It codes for CASSLDRGGQPQHF.

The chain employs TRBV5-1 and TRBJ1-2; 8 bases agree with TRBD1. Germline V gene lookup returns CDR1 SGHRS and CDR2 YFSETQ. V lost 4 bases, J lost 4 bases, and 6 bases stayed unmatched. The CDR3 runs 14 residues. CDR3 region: CASSPRTGIYGYTF. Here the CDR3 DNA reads TGCGCCAGCAGCCCTAGGACAGGGATCTATGGCTACACCTTC.

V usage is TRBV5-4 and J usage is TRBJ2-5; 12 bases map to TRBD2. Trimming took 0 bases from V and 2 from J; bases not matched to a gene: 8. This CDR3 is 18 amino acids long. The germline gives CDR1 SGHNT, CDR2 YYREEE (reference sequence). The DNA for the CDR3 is TGTGCCAGCAGCTTGGGACTAGCGGGGGCTCTGCGACAAGAGACCCAGTACTTC. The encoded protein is CASSLGLAGALRQETQYF.

This chain's CDR3 is CASSPRAAAATNEKLFF. The CDR3 DNA sequence: TGTGCCAGCTCACCAAGGGCGGCAGCTGCAACTAATGAAAAACTGTTTTTT. This chain joins TRBV18 and TRBJ1-4, with unresolved D. This CDR3 has 17 residues. CDR1 KGHSH and CDR2 LQKENI come from the germline V gene. Trimming took off 2 bases at V and 0 bases at J, with 13 bases between the two ends.

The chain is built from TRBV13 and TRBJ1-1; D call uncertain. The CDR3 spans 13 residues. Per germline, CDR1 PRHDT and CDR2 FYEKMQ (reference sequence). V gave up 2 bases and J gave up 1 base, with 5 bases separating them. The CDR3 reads CASSLKPNTEAFF. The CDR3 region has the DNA TGTGCCAGCAGCTTAAAGCCGAACACTGAAGCTTTCTTT.

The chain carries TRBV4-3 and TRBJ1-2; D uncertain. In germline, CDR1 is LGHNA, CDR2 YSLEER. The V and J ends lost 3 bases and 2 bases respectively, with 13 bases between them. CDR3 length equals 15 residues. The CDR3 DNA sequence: TGCGCCAGCAGCCAGTCCAGACTACCCAACTATGGCTACACCTTC. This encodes CASSQSRLPNYGYTF.

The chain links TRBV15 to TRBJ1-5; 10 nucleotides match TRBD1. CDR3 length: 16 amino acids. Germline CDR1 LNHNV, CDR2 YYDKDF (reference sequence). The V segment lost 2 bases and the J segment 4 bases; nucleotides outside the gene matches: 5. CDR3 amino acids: CATSRPRQGANQPQHF. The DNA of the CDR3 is TGTGCCACCAGCAGACCCCGACAGGGGGCTAATCAGCCCCAGCATTTT.

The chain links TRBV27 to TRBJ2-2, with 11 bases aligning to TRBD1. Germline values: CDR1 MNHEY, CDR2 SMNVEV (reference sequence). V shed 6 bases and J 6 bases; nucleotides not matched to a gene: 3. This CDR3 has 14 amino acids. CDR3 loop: CASRGQGAPGELFF. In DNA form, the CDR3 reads TGTGCCAGCAGAGGACAGGGGGCCCCCGGGGAGCTGTTTTTT.

Here the CDR3 DNA reads TGTGCCAGCAGTGACGCCGGGACTAGGCCCTCCTACAATGAGCAGTTCTTC. This sequence encodes CASSDAGTRPSYNEQFF. The gene calls are TRBV6-1 and TRBJ2-1, with TRBD2 matching 8 bases. The CDR3 totals 17 residues. Trimming removed 3 bases from V and 0 bases from J; junction bases left unmatched: 7. Looked up from germline, CDR1 is MNHNS and CDR2 is SASEGT.

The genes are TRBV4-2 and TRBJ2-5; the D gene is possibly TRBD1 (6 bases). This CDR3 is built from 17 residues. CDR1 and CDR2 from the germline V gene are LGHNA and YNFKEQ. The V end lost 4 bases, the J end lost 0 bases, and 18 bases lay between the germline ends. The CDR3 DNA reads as TGTGCCAGCAGCCCCTGGACAGACATTGGGTACCAAGAGACCCAGTACTTC. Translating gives CASSPWTDIGYQETQYF.

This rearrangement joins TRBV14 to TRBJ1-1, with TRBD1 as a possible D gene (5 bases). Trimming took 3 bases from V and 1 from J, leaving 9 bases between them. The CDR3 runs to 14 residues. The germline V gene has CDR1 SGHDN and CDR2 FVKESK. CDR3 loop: CASSQGPSNTEAFF. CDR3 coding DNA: TGTGCCAGCAGCCAGGGACCTTCGAACACTGAAGCTTTCTTT.

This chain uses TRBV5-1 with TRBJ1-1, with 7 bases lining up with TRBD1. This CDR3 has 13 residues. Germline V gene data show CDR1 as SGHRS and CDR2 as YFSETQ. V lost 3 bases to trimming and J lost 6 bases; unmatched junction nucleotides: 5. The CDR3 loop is CASSSTGPAEAFF. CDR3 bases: TGCGCCAGCAGCTCGACAGGGCCCGCTGAAGCTTTCTTT.

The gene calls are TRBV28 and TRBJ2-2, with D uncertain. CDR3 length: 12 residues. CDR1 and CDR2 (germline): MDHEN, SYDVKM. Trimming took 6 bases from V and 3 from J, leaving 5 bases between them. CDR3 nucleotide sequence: TGTGCCAGCAGCTGGTACACCGGGGAGCTGTTTTTT. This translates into CASSWYTGELFF.

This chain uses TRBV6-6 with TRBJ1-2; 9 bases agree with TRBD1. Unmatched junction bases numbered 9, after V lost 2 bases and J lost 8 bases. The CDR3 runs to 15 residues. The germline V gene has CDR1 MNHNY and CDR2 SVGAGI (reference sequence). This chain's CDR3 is CASSYATTGGQGYTF. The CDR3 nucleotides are TGTGCCAGCAGTTACGCCACGACAGGGGGTCAGGGCTACACCTTC.

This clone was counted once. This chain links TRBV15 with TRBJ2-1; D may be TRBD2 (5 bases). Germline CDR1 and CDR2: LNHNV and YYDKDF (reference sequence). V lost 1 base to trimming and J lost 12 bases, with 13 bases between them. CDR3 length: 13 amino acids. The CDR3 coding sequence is TGTGCCACCAGCAGAGTCCTGAGCGCGGGGCAGTTCTTC. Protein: CATSRVLSAGQFF.

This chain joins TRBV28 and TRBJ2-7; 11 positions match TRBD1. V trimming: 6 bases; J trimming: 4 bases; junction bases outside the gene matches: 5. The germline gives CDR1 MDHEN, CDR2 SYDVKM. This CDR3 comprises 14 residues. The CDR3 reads CASSSGQGAYEQYF. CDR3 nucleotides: TGTGCCAGCAGCTCCGGACAGGGGGCATACGAGCAGTACTTC.